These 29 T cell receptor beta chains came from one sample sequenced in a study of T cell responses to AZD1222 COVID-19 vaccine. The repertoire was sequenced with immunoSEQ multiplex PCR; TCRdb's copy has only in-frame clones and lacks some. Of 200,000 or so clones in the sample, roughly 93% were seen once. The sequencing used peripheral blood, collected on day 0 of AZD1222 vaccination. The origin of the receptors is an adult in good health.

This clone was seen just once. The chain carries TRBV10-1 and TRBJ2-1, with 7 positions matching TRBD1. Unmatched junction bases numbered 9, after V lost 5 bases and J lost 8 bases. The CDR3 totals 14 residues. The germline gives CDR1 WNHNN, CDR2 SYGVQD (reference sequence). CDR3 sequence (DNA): TGCGCCAGCAGTTATCGACAGGGTGGGGATGAGCAGTTCTTC. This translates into CASSYRQGGDEQFF.

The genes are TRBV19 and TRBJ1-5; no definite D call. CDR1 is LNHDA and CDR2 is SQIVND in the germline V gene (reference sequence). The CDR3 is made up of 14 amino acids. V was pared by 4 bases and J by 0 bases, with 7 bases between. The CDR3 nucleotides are TGTGCCAGTAGTAGATTGAATAGCAATCAGCCCCAGCATTTT. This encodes CASSRLNSNQPQHF.

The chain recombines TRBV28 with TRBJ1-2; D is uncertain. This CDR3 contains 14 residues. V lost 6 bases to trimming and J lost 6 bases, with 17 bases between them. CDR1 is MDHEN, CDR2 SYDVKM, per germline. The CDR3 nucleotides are TGTGCCAGCAGCGTTGCTATACTCACGGATGGCTACACCTTC. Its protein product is CASSVAILTDGYTF.

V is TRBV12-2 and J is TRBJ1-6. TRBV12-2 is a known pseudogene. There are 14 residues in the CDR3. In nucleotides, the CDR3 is TGTGCAAGTCGCTTAGGGGTCGTTAGGCAGATCCTCCACTTT. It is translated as CASRLGVVRQILHF.

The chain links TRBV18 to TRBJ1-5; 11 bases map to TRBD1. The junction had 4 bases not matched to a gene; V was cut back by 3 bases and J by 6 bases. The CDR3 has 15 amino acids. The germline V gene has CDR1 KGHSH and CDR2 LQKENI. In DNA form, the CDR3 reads TGTGCCAGCTCACCGGGACAGGGGGTAGGTCAGCCCCAGCATTTT. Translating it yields CASSPGQGVGQPQHF.

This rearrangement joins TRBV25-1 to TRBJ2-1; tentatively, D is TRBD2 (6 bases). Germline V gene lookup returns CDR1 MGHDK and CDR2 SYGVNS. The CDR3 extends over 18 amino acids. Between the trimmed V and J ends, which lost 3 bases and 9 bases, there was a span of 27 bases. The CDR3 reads CASSDPSIGGIVLSEQFF. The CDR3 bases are TGTGCCAGCAGTGATCCCTCGATAGGCGGGATAGTTCTCTCTGAGCAGTTCTTC.

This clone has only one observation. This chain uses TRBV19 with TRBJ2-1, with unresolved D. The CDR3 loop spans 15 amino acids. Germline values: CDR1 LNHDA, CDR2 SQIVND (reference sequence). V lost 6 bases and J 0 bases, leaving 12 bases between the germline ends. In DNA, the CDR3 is TGTGCCAGTAGGAGAGAGGCAAGCTCCTACAATGAGCAGTTCTTC. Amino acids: CASRREASSYNEQFF. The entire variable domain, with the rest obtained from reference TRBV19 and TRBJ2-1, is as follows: DGGITQSPKYLFRKEGQNVTLSCEQNLNHDAMYWYRQDPGQGLRLIYYSQIVNDFQKGDIAEGYSVSREKKESFPLTVTSAQKNPTAFYLCASRREASSYNEQFFGPGTRLTVL.

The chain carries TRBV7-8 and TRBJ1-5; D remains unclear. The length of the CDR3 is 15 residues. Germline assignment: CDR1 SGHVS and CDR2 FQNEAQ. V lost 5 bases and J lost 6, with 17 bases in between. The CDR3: CASSPDSHKSQPQHF. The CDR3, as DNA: TGTGCCAGCAGCCCAGACTCTCACAAGTCTCAGCCCCAGCATTTT.

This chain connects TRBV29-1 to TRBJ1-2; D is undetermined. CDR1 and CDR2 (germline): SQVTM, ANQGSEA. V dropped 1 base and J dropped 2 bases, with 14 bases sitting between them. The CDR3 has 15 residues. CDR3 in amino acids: CSVEAYMDLNYGYTF. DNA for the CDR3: TGCAGCGTTGAAGCGTATATGGATCTCAACTATGGCTACACCTTC.

The CDR3 sequence is CSVMGLAGNEQFF. As DNA, the CDR3 is TGCAGCGTCATGGGACTAGCAGGCAATGAGCAGTTCTTC. The gene calls are TRBV29-1 and TRBJ2-1, with 9 bases aligning to TRBD2. V was clipped by 6 bases and J by 6 bases; unmatched bases: 6. The CDR3 spans 13 residues. Germline V gives CDR1 SQVTM, CDR2 ANQGSEA.

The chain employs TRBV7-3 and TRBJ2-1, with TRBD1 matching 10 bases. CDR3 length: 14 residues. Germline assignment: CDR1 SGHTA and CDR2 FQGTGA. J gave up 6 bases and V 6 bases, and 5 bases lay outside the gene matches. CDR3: CASRLGTGVNEQFF. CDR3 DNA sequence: TGTGCCAGCAGATTAGGGACAGGGGTCAATGAGCAGTTCTTC.

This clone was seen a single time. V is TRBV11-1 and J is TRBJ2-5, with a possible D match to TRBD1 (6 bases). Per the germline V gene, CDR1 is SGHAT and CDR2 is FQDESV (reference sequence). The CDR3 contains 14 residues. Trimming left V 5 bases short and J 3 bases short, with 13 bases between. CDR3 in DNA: TGTGCCAGCAGCCCCAGGGGTATCGAAGAGACCCAGTACTTC. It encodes CASSPRGIEETQYF. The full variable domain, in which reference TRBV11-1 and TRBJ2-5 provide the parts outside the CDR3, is EAEVAQSPRYKITEKSQAVAFWCDPISGHATLYWYRQILGQGPELLVQFQDESVVDDSQLPKDRFSAERLKGVDSTLKIQPAELGDSAMYLCASSPRGIEETQYFGPGTRLLVL.

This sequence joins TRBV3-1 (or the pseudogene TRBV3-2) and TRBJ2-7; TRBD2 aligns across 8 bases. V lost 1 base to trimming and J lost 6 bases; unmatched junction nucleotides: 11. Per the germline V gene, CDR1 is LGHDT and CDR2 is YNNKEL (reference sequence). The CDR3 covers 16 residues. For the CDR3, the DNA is TGTGCCAGCAGCCAAGGCCGTCGGACTAGCCGGGTCGAGCAGTACTTC. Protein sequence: CASSQGRRTSRVEQYF.

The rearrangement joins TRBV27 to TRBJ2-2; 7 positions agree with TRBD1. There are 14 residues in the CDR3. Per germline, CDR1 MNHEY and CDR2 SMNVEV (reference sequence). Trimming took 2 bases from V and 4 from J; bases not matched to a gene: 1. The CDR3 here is CASSLTGVTGELFF. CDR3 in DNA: TGTGCCAGCAGTTTAACAGGGGTCACCGGGGAGCTGTTTTTT.

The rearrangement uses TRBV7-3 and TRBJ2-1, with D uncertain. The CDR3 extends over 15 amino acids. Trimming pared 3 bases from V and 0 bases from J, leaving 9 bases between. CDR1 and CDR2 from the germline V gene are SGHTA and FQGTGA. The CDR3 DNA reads TGTGCCAGCAGCTTTAGACCGGGCTCCTACAATGAGCAGTTCTTC. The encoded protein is CASSFRPGSYNEQFF. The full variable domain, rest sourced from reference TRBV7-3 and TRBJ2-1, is GAGVSQTPSNKVTEKGKYVELRCDPISGHTALYWYRQSLGQGPEFLIYFQGTGAADDSGLPNDRFFAVRPEGSVSTLKIQRTERGDSAVYLCASSFRPGSYNEQFFGPGTRLTVL.

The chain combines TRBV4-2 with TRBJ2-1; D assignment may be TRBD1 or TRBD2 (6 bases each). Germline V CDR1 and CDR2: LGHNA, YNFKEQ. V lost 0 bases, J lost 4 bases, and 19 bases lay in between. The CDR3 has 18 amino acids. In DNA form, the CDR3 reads TGTGCCAGCAGCCAAGAGGTCGGTGCGGCGGGACATTACAATGAGCAGTTCTTC. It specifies CASSQEVGAAGHYNEQFF.

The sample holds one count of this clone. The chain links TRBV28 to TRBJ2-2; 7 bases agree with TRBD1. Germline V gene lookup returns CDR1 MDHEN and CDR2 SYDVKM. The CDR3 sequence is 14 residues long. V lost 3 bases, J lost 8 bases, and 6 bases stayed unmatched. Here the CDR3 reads CASSLHRGTGELFF. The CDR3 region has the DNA TGTGCCAGCAGTTTGCACAGGGGTACAGGGGAGCTGTTTTTT.

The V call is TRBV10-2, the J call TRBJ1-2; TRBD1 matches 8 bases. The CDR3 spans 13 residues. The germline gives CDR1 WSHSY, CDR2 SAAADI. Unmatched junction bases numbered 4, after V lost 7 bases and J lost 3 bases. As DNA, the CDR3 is TGCGCCAGCACACAGGGGGGGTACTATGGCTACACCTTC. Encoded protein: CASTQGGYYGYTF.

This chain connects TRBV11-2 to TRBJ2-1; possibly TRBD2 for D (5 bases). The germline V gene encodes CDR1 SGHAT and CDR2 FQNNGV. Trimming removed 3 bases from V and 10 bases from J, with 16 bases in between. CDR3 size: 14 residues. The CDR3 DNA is TGTGCCAGCAGCTTGGAGTCAATGAGGGCAGAGCAGTTCTTC. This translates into CASSLESMRAEQFF.

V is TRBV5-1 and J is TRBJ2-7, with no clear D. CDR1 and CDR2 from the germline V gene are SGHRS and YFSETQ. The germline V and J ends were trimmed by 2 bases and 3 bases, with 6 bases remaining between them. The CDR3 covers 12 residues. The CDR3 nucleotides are TGCGCCAGCAGCTTCAATTTCTACGAGCAGTACTTC. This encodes CASSFNFYEQYF.

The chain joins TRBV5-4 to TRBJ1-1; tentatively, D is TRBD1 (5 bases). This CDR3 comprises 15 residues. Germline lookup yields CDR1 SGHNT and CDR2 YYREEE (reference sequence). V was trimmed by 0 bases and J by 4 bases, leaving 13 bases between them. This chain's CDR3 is CASSLVPGGGTEAFF. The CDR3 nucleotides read TGTGCCAGCAGCTTGGTTCCCGGGGGGGGCACTGAAGCTTTCTTT.

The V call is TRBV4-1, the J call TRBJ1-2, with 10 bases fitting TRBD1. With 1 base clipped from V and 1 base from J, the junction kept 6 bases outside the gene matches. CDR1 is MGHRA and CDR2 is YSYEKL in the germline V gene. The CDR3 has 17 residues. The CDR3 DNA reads TGCGCCAGCAGCCAAGCCGTAGGGACAGGGGTTAACTATGGCTACACCTTC. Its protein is CASSQAVGTGVNYGYTF.

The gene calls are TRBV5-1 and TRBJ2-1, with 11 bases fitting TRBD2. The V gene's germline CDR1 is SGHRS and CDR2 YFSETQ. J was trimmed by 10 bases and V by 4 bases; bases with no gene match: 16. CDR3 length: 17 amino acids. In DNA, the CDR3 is TGCGCCAGCAGCCTACCCCGTGAGACTAGCGGGGAGAGGGAGCAGTTCTTC. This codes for CASSLPRETSGEREQFF. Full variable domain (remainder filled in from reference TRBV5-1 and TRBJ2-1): KAGVTQTPRYLIKTRGQQVTLSCSPISGHRSVSWYQQTPGQGLQFLFEYFSETQRNKGNFPGRFSGRQFSNSRSEMNVSTLELGDSALYLCASSLPRETSGEREQFFGPGTRLTVL.

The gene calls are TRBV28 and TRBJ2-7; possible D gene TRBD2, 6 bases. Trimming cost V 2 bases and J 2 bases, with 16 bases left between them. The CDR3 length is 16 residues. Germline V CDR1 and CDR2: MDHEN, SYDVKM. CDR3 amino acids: CASSLVSAGPAYEQYF. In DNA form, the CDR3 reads TGTGCCAGCAGTTTAGTCTCGGCGGGACCGGCCTACGAGCAGTACTTC.

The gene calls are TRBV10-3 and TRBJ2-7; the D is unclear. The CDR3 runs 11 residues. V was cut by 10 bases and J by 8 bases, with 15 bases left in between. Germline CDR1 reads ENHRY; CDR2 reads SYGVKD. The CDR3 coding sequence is TGTGCCACCCAAACCTTCGATAAGCAGTACTTC. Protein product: CATQTFDKQYF.

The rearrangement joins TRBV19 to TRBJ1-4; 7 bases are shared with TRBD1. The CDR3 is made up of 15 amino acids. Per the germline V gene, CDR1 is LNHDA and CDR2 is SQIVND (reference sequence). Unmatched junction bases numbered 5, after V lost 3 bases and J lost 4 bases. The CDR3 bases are TGTGCCAGTAGTATCTACGGGACAGTTAATGAAAAACTGTTTTTT. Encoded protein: CASSIYGTVNEKLFF. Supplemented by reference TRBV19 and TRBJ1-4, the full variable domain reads DGGITQSPKYLFRKEGQNVTLSCEQNLNHDAMYWYRQDPGQGLRLIYYSQIVNDFQKGDIAEGYSVSREKKESFPLTVTSAQKNPTAFYLCASSIYGTVNEKLFFGSGTQLSVL.

The CDR3 spells CASSVDRLAGGSGETQYF. CDR3 DNA: TGTGCCAGCAGCGTTGACCGACTAGCGGGAGGATCGGGGGAGACCCAGTACTTC. The chain combines TRBV7-8 with TRBJ2-5; TRBD2 matches at 13 bases. The CDR3 runs to 18 residues. The germline V gene has CDR1 SGHVS and CDR2 FQNEAQ. With 5 bases clipped from V and 5 bases from J, the junction kept 14 bases outside the gene matches.

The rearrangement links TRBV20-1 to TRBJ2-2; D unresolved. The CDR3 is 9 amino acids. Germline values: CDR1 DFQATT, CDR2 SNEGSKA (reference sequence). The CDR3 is CRNTGELFF. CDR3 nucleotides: TGCAGGAACACCGGGGAGCTGTTTTTT.

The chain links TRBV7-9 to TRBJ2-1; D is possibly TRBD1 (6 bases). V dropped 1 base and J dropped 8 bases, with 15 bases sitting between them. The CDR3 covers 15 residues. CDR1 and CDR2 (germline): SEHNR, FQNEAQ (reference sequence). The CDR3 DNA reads TGTGCCAGCAGCTTAGGGGGACAACCAATGGATGAGCAGTTCTTC. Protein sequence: CASSLGGQPMDEQFF.